This TCR beta chain appears in the sequencing data of a study of CD8+ T cells in alopecia areata. Study information: Tofacitinib ran 6 to 18 months, followed by 6 months off drug.

Isolated RNA was reverse transcribed into cDNA used as the sequencing template. The protocol was immunoSEQ multiplex PCR, while the TCRdb copy is restricted to in-frame clones and leaves out a portion. The table lists over 50,000 clones, roughly 44% of them singletons, with about 17% in the top ten. Study results and caveats: Relative to normal scalp, lesional scalp, especially alopecia totalis/universalis, showed higher clonality. Scalp data also include sequences from resident alphabeta T cells of normal skin.

V lost 1 base, J lost 0 bases, and 14 bases lay in between. Germline CDR1 reads LGHNA; CDR2 reads YNFKEQ. There are 17 residues in the CDR3. This clone appeared a few times. The antigen is not known. Obtained from alopecia areata patients were lesional scalp punch biopsies along with peripheral blood. The chain joins TRBV4-2 to TRBJ2-3; a possible D gene is TRBD2 (6 bases). The sequencing used CD8+ T cells sorted from blood, collected at week 0. This clonotype was obtained from a human donor with alopecia areata. The CDR3 DNA reads TGTGCCAGCAGCCAAGTGGAGGGTAGCGGCAGCACAGATACGCAGTATTTT. Amino acids: CASSQVEGSGSTDTQYF.